A single sample gave rise to the 15 T cell receptor beta chains below, sequenced in a study of blood T cell repertoires in COVID-19 (dated by TCRdb to the early 2020s). Library preparation employed the immunoSEQ multiplex PCR assay. TCRdb provides this immuneACCESS table in a form limited to in-frame rearrangements. Some clones are lacking; in checked studies, under half of them reflect an unresolved V gene, and why the rest are absent is not known. The sample records 120,000 to 150,000 clones, about 87% of which are singletons. Over 8.5% of the sample is in the top ten clones. The sample consisted of peripheral blood. These receptor sequences come from a woman aged 45-59 years with active or convalescent COVID-19.

V and J are TRBV19 and TRBJ1-5; perhaps TRBD1 as D (5 bases). CDR3 length: 15 residues. Germline V gene data show CDR1 as LNHDA and CDR2 as SQIVND (reference sequence). V lost 3 bases and J lost 5, with 14 bases in between. Written as DNA, the CDR3 is TGTGCCAGTAGTATTGAGAGCCGGGGGGATCAGCCCCAGCATTTT. This gives the protein CASSIESRGDQPQHF.

The chain employs TRBV29-1 and TRBJ2-5, with D maybe TRBD1 (5 bases). Germline loops: CDR1 SQVTM, CDR2 ANQGSEA. The CDR3 sequence is 14 residues long. The V and J ends lost 0 bases and 7 bases respectively, with 15 bases between them. CDR3: CSVEELRGARTQYF. The CDR3 nucleotides are TGCAGCGTTGAAGAGTTAAGGGGCGCCCGGACCCAGTACTTC. Based on the CDR3 plus reference TRBV29-1 and TRBJ2-5, the full variable domain is SAVISQKPSRDICQRGTSLTIQCQVDSQVTMMFWYRQQPGQSLTLIATANQGSEATYESGFVIDKFPISRPNLTFSTLTVSNMSPEDSSIYLCSVEELRGARTQYFGPGTRLLVL.

The chain has TRBV5-1 and TRBJ2-1, with D perhaps TRBD2 (6 bases). V lost 0 bases, J lost 1 base, and 8 bases lay in between. Germline V gives CDR1 SGHRS, CDR2 YFSETQ. The CDR3 length is 15 residues. CDR3 protein: CASSLVAGSYNEQFF. The CDR3 DNA is TGCGCCAGCAGCTTGGTGGCGGGGTCCTACAATGAGCAGTTCTTC.

The chain uses TRBV4-2 and TRBJ2-7; 8 nucleotides match TRBD2. The end of the DNA is better explained by TRBJ2-5, so the J call may be wrong. CDR1 is LGHNA, CDR2 YNFKEQ, per germline. This CDR3 spans 13 amino acids. The CDR3 reads CASSPGTSETQYF. CDR3 DNA: TGTGCCAGCAGCCCGGGGACTAGTGAGACCCAGTACTTC.

The V and J genes are TRBV6-5 and TRBJ1-5, with D unclear. Germline V CDR1 and CDR2: MNHEY, SVGAGI. The CDR3 spans 14 residues. Trimming removed 5 bases at V and 0 bases at J, with 8 bases between. CDR3 bases: TGTGCCAGCAGTCCCCCCGGTAGCAATCAGCCCCAGCATTTT. Translation: CASSPPGSNQPQHF.

The chain carries TRBV30 and TRBJ2-5, with 10 positions matching TRBD2. V lost 2 bases and J lost 3; bases outside the gene matches: 9. Germline CDR1 GTSNPN, CDR2 SVGIG (reference sequence). The CDR3 has 16 amino acids. The CDR3 nucleotides read TGTGCCTGGAGTCGGAGGAGTGGACTAGCGGAAGAGACCCAGTACTTC. Its protein product is CAWSRRSGLAEETQYF.

This clone was counted a few times. The chain has TRBV5-1 and TRBJ2-2; no reliable D call. Germline V lookup: CDR1 SGHRS, CDR2 YFSETQ. Trimming removed 0 bases at V and 4 bases at J, with 10 bases between. The CDR3 loop spans 15 amino acids. The CDR3 loop is CASSLGSPGTGELFF. The CDR3 region has the DNA TGCGCCAGCAGCTTGGGTAGTCCGGGCACCGGGGAGCTGTTTTTT. The full variable domain, rest sourced from reference TRBV5-1 and TRBJ2-2, is KAGVTQTPRYLIKTRGQQVTLSCSPISGHRSVSWYQQTPGQGLQFLFEYFSETQRNKGNFPGRFSGRQFSNSRSEMNVSTLELGDSALYLCASSLGSPGTGELFFGEGSRLTVL.

The chain couples TRBV28 to TRBJ1-2, with unresolved D. This CDR3 contains 11 residues. Germline CDR1 MDHEN, CDR2 SYDVKM. The CDR3 loop is CAIGNNYGYTF. CDR3 bases: TGTGCTATCGGGAATAACTATGGCTACACCTTC.

The chain is built from TRBV24-1 and TRBJ2-1; TRBD2 matches at 10 bases. There are 16 residues in the CDR3. Germline values: CDR1 KGHDR, CDR2 SFDVKD. V lost 3 bases to trimming and J lost 1 base; unmatched junction nucleotides: 2. CDR3 sequence: CATSDRTSGSYNEQFF. The DNA for the CDR3 is TGTGCCACCAGTGATAGGACTAGCGGATCCTACAATGAGCAGTTCTTC.

V and J are TRBV5-4 and TRBJ2-7; a possible D gene is TRBD1 (6 bases). Between the trimmed V and J ends, which lost 2 bases and 2 bases, there was a span of 14 bases. This CDR3 is 15 amino acids long. Germline-derived CDR1 and CDR2 are SGHNT and YYREEE (reference sequence). CDR3 sequence (DNA): TGTGCCAGCAGCTTAGGGGACACTCGAACCTACGAGCAGTACTTC. Residues: CASSLGDTRTYEQYF.

Here the CDR3 reads CAIKGTGEAFF. DNA for the CDR3: TGTGCCATCAAGGGGACAGGGGAAGCTTTCTTT. The genes are TRBV10-3 and TRBJ1-1; 9 bases agree with TRBD1. The CDR3 is 11 amino acids. V shed 7 bases, J shed 8 bases, and the junction held 2 bases outside the gene matches. CDR1 ENHRY and CDR2 SYGVKD come from the germline V gene.

V is TRBV19 and J is TRBJ2-3; the D gene is possibly TRBD1 (6 bases). The CDR3 is 11 amino acids. Germline-derived CDR1 and CDR2 are LNHDA and SQIVND (reference sequence). V shed 9 bases and J shed 3 bases, with 7 bases lying between them. Here the CDR3 DNA reads TGTGCCAGCGGGACAACAGATACGCAGTATTTT. This encodes CASGTTDTQYF.

The chain is built from TRBV6-6 and TRBJ1-2; 10 bases match TRBD1. Germline CDR1 reads MNHNY; CDR2 reads SVGAGI (reference sequence). The CDR3 consists of 16 residues. V shed 2 bases, J shed 6 bases, and the junction held 9 bases outside the gene matches. This CDR3 reads CASSYPVLTGGHGYTF. CDR3 in DNA: TGTGCCAGCAGTTACCCCGTATTGACAGGGGGCCATGGCTACACCTTC.

The chain carries TRBV4-2 and TRBJ2-7, with TRBD1 matching over 7 bases. CDR1 and CDR2 from the germline V gene are LGHNA and YNFKEQ. V shed 2 bases and J 0 bases; nucleotides not matched to a gene: 7. The CDR3 has 16 residues. CDR3 nucleotides: TGTGCCAGCAGCCAACCCGGGACAGCATTCTCCTACGAGCAGTACTTC. Amino acid sequence: CASSQPGTAFSYEQYF.

As DNA, the CDR3 is TGCAGTGCTAGTGTCCGGGGCAGGGGCTCCTACGAGCAGTACTTC. This encodes CSASVRGRGSYEQYF. The rearrangement joins TRBV20-1 to TRBJ2-7; TRBD1 is a possible D gene (6 bases). CDR3 length: 15 residues. Germline V gene data show CDR1 as DFQATT and CDR2 as SNEGSKA (reference sequence). V lost 3 bases and J lost 0, with 15 bases in between.